The 31 T cell receptor beta chains below were found in one sample sequenced in a study of T cell repertoires in cytomegalovirus infection. What these receptors recognize is not known. One entry per CDR3 protein results from TCRdb running MiXCR on the reads. The sample shows roughly 860,000 distinct CDR3 sequences, 32% of them seen only once. The sample in question was cultured CD8+ T cells from PBMCs, obtained from culture after CMV antigen stimulation. These receptors were collected from a human donor in good health (CMV status not recorded). Some clones in this sample may be carry-over from other donors' samples.

Remarks on this clonotype: The junction departs from the called germline gene at one end, perhaps through a read error. The chain uses TRBV18 and TRBJ1-2; possibly TRBD1 for D (5 bases). Per the germline V gene, CDR1 is KGHSH and CDR2 is LQKENI. The CDR3 has 16 residues. The CDR3 reads CANSPSGSGSPYGYTF. The CDR3 nucleotides are TGTGCCAACTCACCTTCAGGGTCTGGGAGTCCTTACGGCTACACCTTC.

The sample holds a few counts of this clonotype. CDR3: CAISREGKYAEYNEQFF. The DNA of the CDR3 is TGTGCCATCAGTCGTGAGGGGAAGTACGCCGAATACAATGAGCAGTTCTTC. This chain links TRBV10-3 with TRBJ2-1; perhaps D is TRBD1 or TRBD2 (5 bases each). The CDR3 has 17 residues. With 5 bases removed from V and 4 bases from J, the gap between germline ends came to 21 bases. Germline V CDR1 and CDR2: ENHRY, SYGVKD.

The rearrangement links TRBV7-6 to TRBJ1-6, with D perhaps TRBD1 (5 bases). V was trimmed by 5 bases and J by 9 bases, leaving 17 bases between them. This CDR3 region has 15 residues. Germline V CDR1 and CDR2: SGHVS, FNYEAQ. The CDR3 reads CASSTGRGLISPLHF. Written as DNA, the CDR3 is TGTGCCAGCAGCACGGGGCGGGGGTTAATTTCACCCCTCCACTTT.

V gene TRBV20-1 combines with J gene TRBJ1-1, with D possibly matching TRBD1 (5 bases). The CDR3 is made up of 13 amino acids. Germline CDR1 is DFQATT and CDR2 is SNEGSKA (reference sequence). V lost 6 bases to trimming and J lost 1 base, with 12 bases between them. The CDR3 protein is CSAALGGNTEAFF. CDR3 bases: TGCAGTGCCGCCCTCGGGGGGAACACTGAAGCTTTCTTT.

The chain employs TRBV6-2 or TRBV6-3 and TRBJ2-5, with D unclear. V lost 7 bases and J 10 bases, leaving 28 bases between the germline ends. The CDR3 runs to 16 residues. CDR1 and CDR2 (germline): MNHEY, SVGEGT. CDR3 sequence (DNA): TGTGCCAGCAAGTCGATGAGCTCTAGGCCGGACGTGAGCCAGTACTTC. Translation: CASKSMSSRPDVSQYF.

This clonotype appeared a few times. The CDR3 here is CASTRAGGLTDTQYF. In DNA, the CDR3 is TGTGCCAGCACCAGAGCGGGGGGGCTCACAGATACGCAGTATTTT. This rearrangement joins TRBV12-3 or TRBV12-4 to TRBJ2-3; 10 bases agree with TRBD2. The trim removed 7 bases at V and 2 bases at J, leaving 6 bases unmatched. The CDR3 spans 15 residues.

The chain couples TRBV28 to TRBJ2-3; the D gene is possibly TRBD2 (5 bases). Germline lookup yields CDR1 MDHEN and CDR2 SYDVKM. CDR3 size: 14 residues. Deletions cut 5 bases from V and 3 bases from J, with 12 bases between. The CDR3 DNA sequence: TGTGCCAGCAGTAGCGGCGCCGGTACAGATACGCAGTATTTT. The encoded protein is CASSSGAGTDTQYF.

In this sample, this clonotype turned up a few times. The CDR3 loop reads CASRPPGQGSGNTIYF. CDR3 nucleotide sequence: TGTGCCAGCCGACCTCCGGGACAGGGCTCTGGAAACACCATATATTTT. The V call is TRBV6-1, the J call TRBJ1-3, with 9 bases aligning to TRBD1. The CDR3 loop spans 16 amino acids. Losses at the gene ends were 8 bases for V and 0 bases for J; bases not matched to a gene: 8. CDR1 is MNHNS and CDR2 is SASEGT in the germline V gene.

This clonotype was seen a few times. The chain uses TRBV6-1 and TRBJ2-1; TRBD2 aligns across 13 bases. V shed 6 bases, J shed 8 bases, and the junction held 10 bases outside the gene matches. CDR1 and CDR2 from the germline V gene are MNHNS and SASEGT. The CDR3 contains 16 residues. The CDR3: CASSNFKGTSGDEQFF. CDR3 DNA: TGTGCCAGCAGCAATTTCAAAGGGACTAGCGGGGATGAGCAGTTCTTC.

Written as DNA, the CDR3 is TGTGCCAACAGGAGGGAGTACGAGCAGTACTTC. Translation gives CANRREYEQYF. This sequence joins TRBV12-3 or TRBV12-4 and TRBJ2-7, with a weak D call TRBD2 (6 bases). V lost 10 bases and J lost 4, with 11 bases in between. CDR3 length equals 11 residues.

This rearrangement joins TRBV6-5 to TRBJ2-2, with D possibly matching TRBD1 (5 bases). Deletions cut 2 bases from V and 6 bases from J, with 7 bases between. The CDR3 contains 13 residues. CDR1 is MNHEY and CDR2 is SVGAGI in the germline V gene. The CDR3 DNA reads TGTGCCAGCAGTTACGGGGCTCCCGGGGAGCTGTTTTTT. It codes for CASSYGAPGELFF.

The chain recombines TRBV7-6 with TRBJ2-1, with TRBD2 identical over 8 bases. CDR1 is SGHVS, CDR2 FNYEAQ, per germline. With 4 bases clipped from V and 7 bases from J, the junction kept 9 bases outside the gene matches. CDR3 size: 15 residues. The DNA for the CDR3 is TGTGCCAGCAGCTCCTCCAAGGGGACTAGAAATGAGCAGTTCTTC. Protein product: CASSSSKGTRNEQFF.

This chain links TRBV19 with TRBJ2-2; D possibly corresponds to TRBD1 (6 bases). Germline assignment: CDR1 LNHDA and CDR2 SQIVND (reference sequence). V shed 7 bases and J shed 0 bases, with 15 bases lying between them. The CDR3 runs 16 residues. CDR3 in amino acids: CASIPSEGANTGELFF. DNA for the CDR3: TGTGCCAGTATCCCATCAGAGGGGGCGAACACCGGGGAGCTGTTTTTT.

This chain connects TRBV7-9 to TRBJ2-1, with a weak D call TRBD2 (5 bases). Trimming removed 4 bases at V and 5 bases at J, with 15 bases between. The germline V gene encodes CDR1 SEHNR and CDR2 FQNEAQ (reference sequence). The CDR3 extends over 15 amino acids. CDR3 DNA sequence: TGTGCCAGCAGCTCAAAGGCCGGGATCGACAATGAGCAGTTCTTC. Translating it yields CASSSKAGIDNEQFF.

This clonotype was detected a few times. V usage is TRBV6-1 and J usage is TRBJ2-7, with 8 bases aligning to TRBD1. Unmatched junction bases numbered 13, after V lost 3 bases and J lost 6 bases. In germline, CDR1 is MNHNS, CDR2 SASEGT. The CDR3 loop spans 16 amino acids. CDR3: CASSELGRGQRSEQYV. CDR3 sequence (DNA): TGTGCCAGCAGTGAGCTCGGCAGGGGGCAAAGAAGCGAGCAGTACGTC.

At least ten counts were recorded for this clonotype. This rearrangement joins TRBV12-3 or TRBV12-4 to TRBJ2-7, with D perhaps matching TRBD2 (6 bases). Deletions cut 6 bases from V and 9 bases from J, with 15 bases between. The CDR3 is 12 amino acids. This CDR3 reads CASSGGRLTQYF. The CDR3 bases are TGTGCCAGCAGCGGGGGACGGCTCACGCAGTACTTC.

This clonotype has only one observation. The chain links TRBV29-1 to TRBJ2-3; 8 nucleotides line up with TRBD1. The CDR3 sequence is 16 residues long. Germline V gives CDR1 SQVTM, CDR2 ANQGSEA. Trimming at V came to 5 bases and at J to 1 base, leaving 11 bases not matched to a gene. CDR3 sequence: CSVWKAKTGGTDTQYF. The CDR3 DNA follows: TGCAGCGTTTGGAAGGCCAAGACAGGGGGCACAGATACGCAGTATTTT.

Ten or more counts support this clonotype. The rearrangement joins TRBV7-2 to TRBJ2-7, with D unresolved. V was shortened by 1 base and J by 0 bases, with 19 bases between the two germline ends. The germline gives CDR1 SGHTA, CDR2 FQGNSA. The CDR3 runs to 18 residues. The CDR3: CASSLVRQMDRYSYEQYF. The CDR3 nucleotides read TGTGCCAGCAGCTTAGTACGGCAGATGGACCGATACTCCTACGAGCAGTACTTC. The full variable domain, with the rest looked up from reference TRBV7-2 and TRBJ2-7, is GAGVSQSPSNKVTEKGKDVELRCDPISGHTALYWYRQSLGQGLEFLIYFQGNSAPDKSGLPSDRFSAERTGGSVSTLTIQRTQQEDSAVYLCASSLVRQMDRYSYEQYFGPGTRLTVT.

This CDR3 reads CASSYVGEYNEQFF. In DNA, the CDR3 is TGTGCCAGCAGTTACGTGGGGGAGTACAATGAGCAGTTCTTC. The chain has TRBV6-5 and TRBJ2-1; the D call may be TRBD1 or TRBD2 (5 bases each). Germline loops: CDR1 MNHEY, CDR2 SVGAGI. Trimming took off 2 bases at V and 4 bases at J, with 9 bases between the two ends. This CDR3 has 14 amino acids.

The chain has TRBV7-9 and TRBJ1-4; TRBD1 agrees at 9 bases. CDR1 is SEHNR and CDR2 is FQNEAQ in the germline V gene (reference sequence). V was pared by 6 bases and J by 7 bases, with 6 bases of the junction left unmatched. The CDR3 runs to 14 residues. The CDR3 coding sequence is TGTGCCAGCAGGCCCGGGACAGGGTGTGAAAAACTGTTTTTT. The encoded protein is CASRPGTGCEKLFF.

The chain has TRBV12-5 and TRBJ2-2, with 8 bases identical to TRBD1. The CDR3 is 16 residues long. After removal of 3 bases from V and 7 bases from J, the junction contained 10 bases not matched to a gene. Per the germline V gene, CDR1 is LGHNT and CDR2 is FRNRAP. The CDR3 nucleotides read TGTGCTAGTGGTTTCAGGGGCAGGGGGCTTCACGGGGAGCTGTTTTTT. Encoded protein: CASGFRGRGLHGELFF.

The chain carries TRBV4-1 and TRBJ1-2; no reliable D call. This CDR3 is 15 amino acids long. V shed 4 bases and J shed 4 bases, with 16 bases lying between them. The germline CDR1 and CDR2 sequences are MGHRA and YSYEKL. In nucleotides, the CDR3 is TGCGCCAGCAGCCCTCATCTCGGGGATGGCTATGGCTACACCTTC. It specifies CASSPHLGDGYGYTF.

This clonotype showed up just a few times. This chain uses TRBV7-9 with TRBJ1-2, with D hard to call. Germline loops: CDR1 SEHNR, CDR2 FQNEAQ (reference sequence). Trimming cost V 11 bases and J 0 bases, with 13 bases left between them. The CDR3 spans 13 residues. In nucleotides, the CDR3 is TGTGCCGGTCGTTTGAGCGCTAACTATGGCTACACCTTC. It codes for CAGRLSANYGYTF.

This chain uses TRBV10-3 with TRBJ1-5, with unresolved D. The germline V and J ends were trimmed by 3 bases and 2 bases, with 11 bases remaining between them. CDR1 and CDR2 from the germline V gene are ENHRY and SYGVKD. The CDR3 contains 15 residues. As DNA, the CDR3 is TGTGCCATCAGTGAAGGCCTCGGGGGCAATCAGCCCCAGCATTTT. This gives the protein CAISEGLGGNQPQHF.

V is TRBV29-1 and J is TRBJ1-2; the D gene is possibly TRBD1 (5 bases). The CDR3 has 13 residues. Trimming shortened V by 6 bases and J by 4 bases, and 15 bases separated the two germline ends. The germline CDR1 and CDR2 sequences are SQVTM and ANQGSEA. The CDR3 spells CSVYYRKTYGYTF. For the CDR3, the DNA is TGCAGCGTATACTACAGGAAAACCTATGGCTACACCTTC.

This sequence joins TRBV7-6 and TRBJ1-4; 10 nucleotides line up with TRBD1. Per germline, CDR1 SGHVS and CDR2 FNYEAQ. The CDR3 totals 16 residues. V shed 5 bases, J shed 8 bases, and the junction held 11 bases outside the gene matches. The CDR3 coding sequence is TGTGCCAGCAGCGAAACGGACAGGGGGGTTCGGGAAAAACTGTTTTTT. As protein: CASSETDRGVREKLFF.

This clonotype turned up a few times. This rearrangement joins TRBV27 to TRBJ2-7, with TRBD1 matching 9 bases. The CDR3 has 16 amino acids. V lost 6 bases and J lost 1; bases outside the gene matches: 10. Germline V gene sequence: CDR1 MNHEY, CDR2 SMNVEV (reference sequence). This CDR3 is CASSPLTGTGSYEQYV. CDR3 bases: TGTGCCAGCAGCCCCCTGACCGGGACAGGGTCCTACGAGCAGTACGTC.

The chain employs TRBV20-1 and TRBJ2-1; 7 bases line up with TRBD2. CDR3 size: 14 residues. Trimming at V came to 3 bases and at J to 2 bases, leaving 4 bases not matched to a gene. Germline V gene data show CDR1 as DFQATT and CDR2 as SNEGSKA (reference sequence). The CDR3 DNA follows: TGCAGTGCTAGTGGTGGGGGGGCCTACAATGAGCAGTTCTTC. The encoded protein is CSASGGGAYNEQFF.

A note on this clonotype: This may stem from a read error, because a much larger clone lies one nucleotide away. The J gene is TRBJ2-1, the V gene TRBV5-8; perhaps TRBD1 as D (6 bases). Trimming cost V 3 bases and J 6 bases, with 19 bases left between them. Germline V gene sequence: CDR1 SGHTS, CDR2 YDEGEE. This CDR3 spans 16 amino acids. DNA of the CDR3: TGTGCCAGCAGCTCAAACGCCGGGACATATTGCAATGAGCAGTTCTTC. This sequence encodes CASSSNAGTYCNEQFF.

This clonotype was detected only a few times. The chain uses TRBV7-9 and TRBJ2-5, with TRBD2 as a possible D gene (5 bases). Germline CDR1 is SEHNR and CDR2 is FQNEAQ (reference sequence). Between the trimmed V and J ends, which lost 4 bases and 3 bases, there was a span of 12 bases. The CDR3 covers 14 residues. CDR3 coding DNA: TGTGCCAGCAGCTCCCCCGCCGGGGAAGAGACCCAGTACTTC. As protein: CASSSPAGEETQYF. Full variable domain (remainder filled in from reference TRBV7-9 and TRBJ2-5): DTGVSQNPRHKITKRGQNVTFRCDPISEHNRLYWYRQTLGQGPEFLTYFQNEAQLEKSRLLSDRFSAERPKGSFSTLEIQRTEQGDSAMYLCASSSPAGEETQYFGPGTRLLVL.

This clonotype was recorded a few times. The J gene is TRBJ2-7, the V gene TRBV28; TRBD1 matches 8 bases. The CDR3 length is 18 residues. After removal of 5 bases from V and 4 bases from J, the junction contained 19 bases not matched to a gene. Germline loops: CDR1 MDHEN, CDR2 SYDVKM. CDR3 protein: CASSTHLTRDRTIYEQYF. CDR3 nucleotides: TGTGCCAGCAGTACCCACTTGACGCGGGACAGGACAATTTACGAGCAGTACTTC.